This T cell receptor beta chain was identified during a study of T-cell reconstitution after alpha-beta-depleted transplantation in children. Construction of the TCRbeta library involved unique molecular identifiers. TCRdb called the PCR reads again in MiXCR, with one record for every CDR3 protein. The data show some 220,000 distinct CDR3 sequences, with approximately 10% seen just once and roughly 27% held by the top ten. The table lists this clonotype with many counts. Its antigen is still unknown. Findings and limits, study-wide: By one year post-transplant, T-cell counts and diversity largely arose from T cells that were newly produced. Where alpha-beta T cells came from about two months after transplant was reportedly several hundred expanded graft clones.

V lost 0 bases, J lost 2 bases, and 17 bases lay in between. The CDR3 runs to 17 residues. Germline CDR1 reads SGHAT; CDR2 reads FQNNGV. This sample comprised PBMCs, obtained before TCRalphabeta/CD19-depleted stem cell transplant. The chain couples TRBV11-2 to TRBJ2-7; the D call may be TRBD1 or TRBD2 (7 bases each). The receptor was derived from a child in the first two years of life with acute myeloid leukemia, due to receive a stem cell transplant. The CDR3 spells CASSLEGGGIPAYEQYF. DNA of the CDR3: TGTGCCAGCAGCTTAGAGGGAGGGGGCATTCCCGCCTACGAGCAGTACTTC.